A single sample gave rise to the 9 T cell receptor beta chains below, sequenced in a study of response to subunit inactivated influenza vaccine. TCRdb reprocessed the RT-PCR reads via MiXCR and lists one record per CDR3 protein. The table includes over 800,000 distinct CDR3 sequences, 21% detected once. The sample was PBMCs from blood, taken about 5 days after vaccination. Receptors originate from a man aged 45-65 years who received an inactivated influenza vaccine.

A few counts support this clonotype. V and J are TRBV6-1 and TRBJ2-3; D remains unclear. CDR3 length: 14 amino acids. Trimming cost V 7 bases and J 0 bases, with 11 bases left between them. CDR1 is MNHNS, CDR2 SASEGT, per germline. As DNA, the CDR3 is TGTGCCAGCACTCAGCTGCATAGCACAGATACGCAGTATTTT. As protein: CASTQLHSTDTQYF.

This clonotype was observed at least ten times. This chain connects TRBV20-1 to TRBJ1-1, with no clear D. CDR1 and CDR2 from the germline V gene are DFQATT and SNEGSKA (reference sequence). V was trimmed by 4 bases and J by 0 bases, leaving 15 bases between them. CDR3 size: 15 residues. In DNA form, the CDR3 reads TGCAGTGCTAAGCACCTCTCTCCCTTGAACACTGAAGCTTTCTTT. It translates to CSAKHLSPLNTEAFF.

The CDR3 loop reads CASSLNMHRETQYF. The CDR3 DNA reads TGTGCCAGCAGTTTAAATATGCACCGAGAGACCCAGTACTTC. The rearrangement joins TRBV28 to TRBJ2-5; D is ambiguous. The germline CDR1 and CDR2 sequences are MDHEN and SYDVKM. The CDR3 totals 14 residues. V was trimmed by 2 bases and J by 4 bases, leaving 11 bases between them. Full variable domain (rest looked up from reference TRBV28 and TRBJ2-5): DVKVTQSSRYLVKRTGEKVFLECVQDMDHENMFWYRQDPGLGLRLIYFSYDVKMKEKGDIPEGYSVSREKKERFSLILESASTNQTSMYLCASSLNMHRETQYFGPGTRLLVL.

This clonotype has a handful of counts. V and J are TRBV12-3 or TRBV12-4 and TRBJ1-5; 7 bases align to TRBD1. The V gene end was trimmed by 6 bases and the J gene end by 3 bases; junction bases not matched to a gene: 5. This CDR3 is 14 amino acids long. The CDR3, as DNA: TGTGCCAGCAGCCCGGGACAGATCAATCAGCCCCAGCATTTT. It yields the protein CASSPGQINQPQHF.

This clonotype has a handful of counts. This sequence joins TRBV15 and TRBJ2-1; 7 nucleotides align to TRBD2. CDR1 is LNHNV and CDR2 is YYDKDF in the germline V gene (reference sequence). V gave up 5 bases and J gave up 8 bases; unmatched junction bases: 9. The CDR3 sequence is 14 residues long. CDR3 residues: CATSGRLAGDEQFF. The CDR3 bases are TGTGCCACCAGCGGACGACTAGCTGGGGATGAGCAGTTCTTC.

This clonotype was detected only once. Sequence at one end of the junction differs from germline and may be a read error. Here the CDR3 reads CCAFSGSPSLAKNIQYF. Here the CDR3 DNA reads TGCTGTGCTTTTAGCGGGTCGCCATCCTTGGCCAAAAACATTCAGTACTTC. V gene TRBV20-1 combines with J gene TRBJ2-4, with TRBD2 identical over 7 bases. CDR1 and CDR2 (germline): DFQATT, SNEGSKA (reference sequence). The CDR3 contains 17 residues.

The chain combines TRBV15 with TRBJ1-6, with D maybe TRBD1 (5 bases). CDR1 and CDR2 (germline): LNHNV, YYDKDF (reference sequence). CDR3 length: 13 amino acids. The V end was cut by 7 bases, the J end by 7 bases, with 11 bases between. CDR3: CATKDTYNSPLHF. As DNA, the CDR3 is TGTGCCACCAAGGACACTTACAATTCACCCCTCCACTTT.

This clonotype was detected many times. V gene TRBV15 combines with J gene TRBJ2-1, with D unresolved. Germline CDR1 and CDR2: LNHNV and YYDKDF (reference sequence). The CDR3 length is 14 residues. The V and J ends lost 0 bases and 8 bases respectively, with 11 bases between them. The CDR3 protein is CATSREVIGHEQFF. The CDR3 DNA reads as TGTGCCACCAGCAGAGAAGTGATTGGCCATGAGCAGTTCTTC. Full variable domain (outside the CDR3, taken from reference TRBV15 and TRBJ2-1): DAMVIQNPRYQVTQFGKPVTLSCSQTLNHNVMYWYQQKSSQAPKLLFHYYDKDFNNEADTPDNFQSRRPNTSFCFLDIRSPGLGDTAMYLCATSREVIGHEQFFGPGTRLTVL.

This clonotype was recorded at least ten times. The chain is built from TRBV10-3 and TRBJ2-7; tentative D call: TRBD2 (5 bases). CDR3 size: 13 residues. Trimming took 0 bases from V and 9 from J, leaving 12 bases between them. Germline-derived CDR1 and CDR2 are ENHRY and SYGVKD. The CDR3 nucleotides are TGTGCCATCAGTGAGTCGATAGCAGGAGGGCAGTACTTC. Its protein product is CAISESIAGGQYF.